Described below is a single TCR beta chain sequence and its context. TCRdb re-analyzed the 5' RACE reads; it lists each CDR3 protein once, without DNA. The data include more than 400,000 distinct CDR3 sequences; the top ten clones carry approximately 7%. The CDR3 length is 18 residues. Germline CDR1 and CDR2: MGHRA and YSYEKL. The data belong to a study of T cells expressing NK-cell markers. The rearrangement joins TRBV4-1 to TRBJ1-1; TCRdb's D call of TRBD1 is untestable without DNA. The receptor was derived from a woman aged 18-70 years in good health. Sequencing was performed on blood T cells: a sorted CD56 or NKG2C T cell subset, CD4+ or CD8+ T cells, or bulk PBMC T cells (not recorded which). The chain's CDR3 is CASSQDGFVGAGNTEAFF.